The source of this T cell receptor (beta chain) is a study of blood T cell repertoires in COVID-19. In the study overall: The United States, Italy and Spain supplied acute and convalescent COVID-19 samples. The cDNA or gDNA used as material had been derived from T cells, B-cell-depleted T cells, or PBMCs.

The CDR3 length is 15 residues. J lost 5 bases, V lost 3 bases, and 6 bases had no gene match. Germline V lookup: CDR1 SGHVS, CDR2 FQNEAQ. Original analysis: Researchers report that nucleated cell counts were estimated from reference gene primer amplification. Method: immunoSEQ multiplex PCR; TCRdb's copy keeps in-frame clones and lacks some. V and J calls and clone size follow that table, whereas D and trimming were derived from the DNA. This sample has tens of thousands of clones, with around nine tenths found just once. The rearrangement uses TRBV7-8 and TRBJ2-2; 7 bases fit TRBD1. The source material was peripheral blood. This clonotype originated in a woman aged 45 to 65 with active or convalescent COVID-19. As DNA, the CDR3 is TGTGCCAGCAGCTTTAACAGGGGTAGTACCGGGGAGCTGTTTTTT. It codes for CASSFNRGSTGELFF. Full variable domain (outside the CDR3, taken from reference TRBV7-8 and TRBJ2-2): GAGVSQSPRYKVAKRGQDVALRCDPISGHVSLFWYQQALGQGPEFLTYFQNEAQLDKSGLPSDRFFAERPEGSVSTLKIQRTQQEDSAVYLCASSFNRGSTGELFFGEGSRLTVL.